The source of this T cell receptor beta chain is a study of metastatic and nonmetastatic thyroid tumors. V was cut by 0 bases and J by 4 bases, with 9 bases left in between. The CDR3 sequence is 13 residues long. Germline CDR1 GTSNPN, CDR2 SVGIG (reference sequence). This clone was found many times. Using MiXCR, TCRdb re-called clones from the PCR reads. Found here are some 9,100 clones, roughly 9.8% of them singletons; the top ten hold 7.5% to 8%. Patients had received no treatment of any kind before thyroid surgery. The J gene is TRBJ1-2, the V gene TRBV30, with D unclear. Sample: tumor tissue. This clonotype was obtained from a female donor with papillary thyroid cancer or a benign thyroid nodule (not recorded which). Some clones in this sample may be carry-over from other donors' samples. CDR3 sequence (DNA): TGTGCCTGGAGTGTAAGGCGGCCCTATGGCTACACCTTC. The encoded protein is CAWSVRRPYGYTF.